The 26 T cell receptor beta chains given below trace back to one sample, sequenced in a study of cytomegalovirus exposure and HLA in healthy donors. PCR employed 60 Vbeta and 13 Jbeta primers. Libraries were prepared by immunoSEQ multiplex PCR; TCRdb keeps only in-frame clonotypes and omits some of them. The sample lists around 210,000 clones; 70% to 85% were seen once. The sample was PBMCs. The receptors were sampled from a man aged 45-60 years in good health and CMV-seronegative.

The CDR3 coding sequence is TGTGCCAGTAGTATACAAGGGACAGGGGGCTTCTACGAGCAGTACTTC. Its protein is CASSIQGTGGFYEQYF. This chain joins TRBV19 and TRBJ2-7; 12 bases match TRBD1. V shed 2 bases and J 3 bases; nucleotides not matched to a gene: 5. Germline assignment: CDR1 LNHDA and CDR2 SQIVND (reference sequence). This CDR3 spans 16 amino acids.

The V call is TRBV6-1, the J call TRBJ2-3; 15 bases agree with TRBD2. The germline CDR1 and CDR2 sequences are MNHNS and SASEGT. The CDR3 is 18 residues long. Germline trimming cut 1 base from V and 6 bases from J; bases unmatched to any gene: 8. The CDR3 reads CASSEVGLAGGGLDTQYF. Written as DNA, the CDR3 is TGTGCCAGCAGTGAAGTAGGACTAGCGGGAGGGGGATTGGATACGCAGTATTTT.

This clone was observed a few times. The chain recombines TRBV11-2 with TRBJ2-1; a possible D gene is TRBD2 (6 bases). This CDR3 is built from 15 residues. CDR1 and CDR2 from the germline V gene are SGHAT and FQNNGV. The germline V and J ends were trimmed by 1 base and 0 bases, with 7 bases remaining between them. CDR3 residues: CASSLGRGSYNEQFF. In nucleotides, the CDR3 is TGTGCCAGCAGCTTAGGGCGGGGCTCCTACAATGAGCAGTTCTTC. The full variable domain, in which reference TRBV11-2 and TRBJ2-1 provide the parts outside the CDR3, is EAGVAQSPRYKIIEKRQSVAFWCNPISGHATLYWYQQILGQGPKLLIQFQNNGVVDDSQLPKDRFSAERLKGVDSTLKIQPAKLEDSAVYLCASSLGRGSYNEQFFGPGTRLTVL.

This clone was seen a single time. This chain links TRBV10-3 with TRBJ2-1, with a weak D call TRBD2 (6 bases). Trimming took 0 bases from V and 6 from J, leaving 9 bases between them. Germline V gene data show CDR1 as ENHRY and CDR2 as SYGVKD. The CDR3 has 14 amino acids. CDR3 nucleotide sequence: TGTGCCATCAGTGAGTCGAAACTAGCCAATGAGCAGTTCTTC. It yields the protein CAISESKLANEQFF.

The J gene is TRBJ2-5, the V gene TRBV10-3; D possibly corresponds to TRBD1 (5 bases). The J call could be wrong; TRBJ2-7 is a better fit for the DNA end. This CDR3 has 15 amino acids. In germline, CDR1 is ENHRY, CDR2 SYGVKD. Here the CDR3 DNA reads TGTGCCATCAGTGAGTCGGTAGGGGTAAGAGGCGAGCAGTACTTC. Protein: CAISESVGVRGEQYF.

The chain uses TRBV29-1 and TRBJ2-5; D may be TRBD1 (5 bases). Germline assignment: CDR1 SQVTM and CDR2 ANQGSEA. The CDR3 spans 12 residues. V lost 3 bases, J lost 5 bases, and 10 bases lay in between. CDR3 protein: CSVDRAAETQYF. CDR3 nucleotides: TGCAGCGTTGACAGGGCAGCGGAGACCCAGTACTTC.

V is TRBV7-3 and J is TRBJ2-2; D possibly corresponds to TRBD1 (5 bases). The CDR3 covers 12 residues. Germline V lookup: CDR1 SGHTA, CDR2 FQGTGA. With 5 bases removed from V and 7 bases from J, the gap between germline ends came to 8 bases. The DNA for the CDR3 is TGTGCCAGCAGCCCCCAGGGCGGGGAGCTGTTTTTT. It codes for CASSPQGGELFF. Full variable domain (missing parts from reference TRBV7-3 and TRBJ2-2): GAGVSQTPSNKVTEKGKYVELRCDPISGHTALYWYRQSLGQGPEFLIYFQGTGAADDSGLPNDRFFAVRPEGSVSTLKIQRTERGDSAVYLCASSPQGGELFFGEGSRLTVL.

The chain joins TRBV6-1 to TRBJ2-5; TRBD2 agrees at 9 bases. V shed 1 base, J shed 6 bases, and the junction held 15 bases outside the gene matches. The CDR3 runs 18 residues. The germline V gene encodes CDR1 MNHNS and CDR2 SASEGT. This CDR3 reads CASSEDKISGGGVKTQYF. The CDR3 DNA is TGTGCCAGCAGTGAAGACAAAATTAGCGGGGGAGGGGTCAAGACCCAGTACTTC.

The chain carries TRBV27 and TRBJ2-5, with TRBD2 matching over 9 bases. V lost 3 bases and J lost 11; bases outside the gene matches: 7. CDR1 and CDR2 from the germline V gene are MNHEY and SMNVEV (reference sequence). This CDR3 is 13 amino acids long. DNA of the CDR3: TGTGCCAGCAGTTTGGCTAGCGGGAAGGAGCAGTACTTC. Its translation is CASSLASGKEQYF.

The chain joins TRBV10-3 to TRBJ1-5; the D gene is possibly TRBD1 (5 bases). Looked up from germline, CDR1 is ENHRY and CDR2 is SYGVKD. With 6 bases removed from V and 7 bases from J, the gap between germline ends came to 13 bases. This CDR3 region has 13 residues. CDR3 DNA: TGTGCCATCAGGGGAGGGGAGAAACAGCCCCAGCATTTT. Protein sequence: CAIRGGEKQPQHF.

The chain's CDR3 is CASSLAGFSGYTF. The CDR3 DNA sequence: TGCGCCAGCAGCTTGGCAGGCTTTAGTGGCTACACCTTC. The gene calls are TRBV5-1 and TRBJ1-2, with D unclear. The germline V gene encodes CDR1 SGHRS and CDR2 YFSETQ. This CDR3 contains 13 residues. The V end lost 0 bases, the J end lost 7 bases, and 10 bases lay between the germline ends.

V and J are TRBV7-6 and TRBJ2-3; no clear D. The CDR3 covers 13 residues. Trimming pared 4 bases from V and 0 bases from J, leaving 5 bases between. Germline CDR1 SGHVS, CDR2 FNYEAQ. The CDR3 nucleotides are TGTGCCAGCAGCTCCCTTAGCACAGATACGCAGTATTTT. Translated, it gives CASSSLSTDTQYF.

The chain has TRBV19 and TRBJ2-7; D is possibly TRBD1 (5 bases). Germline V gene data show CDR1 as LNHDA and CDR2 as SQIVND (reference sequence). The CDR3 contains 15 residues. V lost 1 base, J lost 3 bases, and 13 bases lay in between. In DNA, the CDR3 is TGTGCCAGTAGTATAGCCGTCCAGGGCGTCTACGAGCAGTACTTC. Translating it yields CASSIAVQGVYEQYF. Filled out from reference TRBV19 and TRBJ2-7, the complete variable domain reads DGGITQSPKYLFRKEGQNVTLSCEQNLNHDAMYWYRQDPGQGLRLIYYSQIVNDFQKGDIAEGYSVSREKKESFPLTVTSAQKNPTAFYLCASSIAVQGVYEQYFGPGTRLTVT.

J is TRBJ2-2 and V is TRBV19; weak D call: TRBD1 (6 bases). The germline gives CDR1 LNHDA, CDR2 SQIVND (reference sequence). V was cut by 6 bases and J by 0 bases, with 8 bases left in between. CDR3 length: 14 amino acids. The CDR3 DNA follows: TGTGCCAGTAGGCAGGGGACGAACACCGGGGAGCTGTTTTTT. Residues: CASRQGTNTGELFF.

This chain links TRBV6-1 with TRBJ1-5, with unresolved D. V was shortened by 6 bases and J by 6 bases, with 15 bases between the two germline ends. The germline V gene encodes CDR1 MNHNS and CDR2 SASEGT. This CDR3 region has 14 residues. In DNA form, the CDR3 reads TGTGCCAGCAGCGGCGAGGGATCGGTTCAGCCCCAGCATTTT. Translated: CASSGEGSVQPQHF.

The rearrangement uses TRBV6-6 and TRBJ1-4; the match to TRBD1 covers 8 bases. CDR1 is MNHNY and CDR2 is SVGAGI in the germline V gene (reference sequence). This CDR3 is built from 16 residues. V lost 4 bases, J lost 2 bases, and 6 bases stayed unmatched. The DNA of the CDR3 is TGTGCCAGCAGTTTCGGACAGGGACGGACTAATGAAAAACTGTTTTTT. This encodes CASSFGQGRTNEKLFF.

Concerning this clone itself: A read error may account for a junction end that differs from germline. Here the CDR3 DNA reads TGTGCCAGCAGTTATCCCAACACCGGGGAGCTGTTCTTT. It encodes CASSYPNTGELFF. The chain joins TRBV6-5 to TRBJ2-2, with D possibly TRBD2 on 5 matching bases. The CDR3 loop spans 13 amino acids. Germline CDR1 is MNHEY and CDR2 is SVGAGI.

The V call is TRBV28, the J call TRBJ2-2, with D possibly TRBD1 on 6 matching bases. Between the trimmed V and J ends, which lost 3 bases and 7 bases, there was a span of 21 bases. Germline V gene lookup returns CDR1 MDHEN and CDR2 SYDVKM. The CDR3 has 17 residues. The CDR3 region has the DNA TGTGCCAGCAGTTTGCCCGGAGTTGGGACACGTGGCGGGGAGCTGTTTTTT. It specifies CASSLPGVGTRGGELFF.

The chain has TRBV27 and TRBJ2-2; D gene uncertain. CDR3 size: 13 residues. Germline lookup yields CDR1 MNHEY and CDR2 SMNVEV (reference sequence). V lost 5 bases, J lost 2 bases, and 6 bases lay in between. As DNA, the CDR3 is TGTGCCAGCAGTCATCAAAACACCGGGGAGCTGTTTTTT. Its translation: CASSHQNTGELFF.

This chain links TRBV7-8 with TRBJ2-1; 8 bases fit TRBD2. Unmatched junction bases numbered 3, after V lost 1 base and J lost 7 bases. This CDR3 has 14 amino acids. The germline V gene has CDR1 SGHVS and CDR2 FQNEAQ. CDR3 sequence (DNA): TGTGCCAGCAGCTTAGGGGCTAGCGGGAATGAGCAGTTCTTC. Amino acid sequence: CASSLGASGNEQFF.

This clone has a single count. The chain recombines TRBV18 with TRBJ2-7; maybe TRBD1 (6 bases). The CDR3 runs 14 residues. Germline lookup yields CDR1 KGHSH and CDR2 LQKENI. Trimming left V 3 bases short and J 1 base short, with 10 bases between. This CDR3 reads CASSPGTLSYEQYF. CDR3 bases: TGTGCCAGCTCACCTGGGACACTTTCCTACGAGCAGTACTTC.

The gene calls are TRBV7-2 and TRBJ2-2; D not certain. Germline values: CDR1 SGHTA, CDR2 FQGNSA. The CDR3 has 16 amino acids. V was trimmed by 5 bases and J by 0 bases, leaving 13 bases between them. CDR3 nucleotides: TGTGCCAGCAGCCTCAGATGGAGTCCGAACACCGGGGAGCTGTTTTTT. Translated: CASSLRWSPNTGELFF.

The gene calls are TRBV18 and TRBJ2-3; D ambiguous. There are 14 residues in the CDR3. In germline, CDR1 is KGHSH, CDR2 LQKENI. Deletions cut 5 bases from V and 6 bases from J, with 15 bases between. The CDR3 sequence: CASSTLTISDTQYF. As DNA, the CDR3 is TGTGCCAGCTCAACTCTCACTATATCTGATACGCAGTATTTT.

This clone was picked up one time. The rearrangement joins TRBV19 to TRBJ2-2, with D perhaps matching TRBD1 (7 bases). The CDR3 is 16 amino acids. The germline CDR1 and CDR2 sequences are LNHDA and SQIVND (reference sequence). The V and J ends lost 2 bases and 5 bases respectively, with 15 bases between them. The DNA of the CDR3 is TGTGCCAGTAGTATATTAGGCAGGGGGGAAACCGGGGAGCTGTTTTTT. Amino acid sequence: CASSILGRGETGELFF.

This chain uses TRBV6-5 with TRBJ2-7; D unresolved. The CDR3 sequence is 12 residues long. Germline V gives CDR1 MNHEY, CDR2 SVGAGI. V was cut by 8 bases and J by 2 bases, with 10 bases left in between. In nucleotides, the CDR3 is TGTGCCAGCTTAGACTCAACCTACGAGCAGTACTTC. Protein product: CASLDSTYEQYF.

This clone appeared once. CDR3 sequence: CASRPLAGEAYEQYF. CDR3 DNA sequence: TGTGCCAGCAGGCCACTAGCGGGGGAGGCCTACGAGCAGTACTTC. The chain joins TRBV13 to TRBJ2-7, with 11 bases fitting TRBD2. CDR3 size: 15 residues. Germline trimming cut 6 bases from V and 2 bases from J; bases unmatched to any gene: 6. Germline-derived CDR1 and CDR2 are PRHDT and FYEKMQ (reference sequence).